The present entry profiles one TCR beta chain with its context. Its antigen is not known. The observed sequence ends 3 residues before the CDR3 terminus, with the missing tail filled in from the germline J gene. Looked up from germline, CDR1 is LNHDA and CDR2 is SQIVND (reference sequence). The junction had 1 base not matched to a gene; V was cut back by 4 bases and J by 4 bases. This CDR3 comprises 13 residues. This sample is part of a study of Tregs in tolerant kidney transplant recipients. General observations from the study: Biological reproducibility was not directly addressed in this study.

The nonmyeloablative bone marrow transplants came from related graft donors, with transient mixed chimerism. TCRdb's copy holds only in-frame clones and misses some; the assay was immunoSEQ multiplex PCR. The sample table includes 30,000 to 40,000 clones. This receptor was taken from a human patient who received a combined kidney and bone marrow transplant. Among the T cells, some may be from the graft donor. J is TRBJ1-1 and V is TRBV19; 9 positions match TRBD1. The sequencing used CD4+ T cells from blood (PBMCs), collected 24 months after the transplant. Incomplete CDR3 DNA: TGTGCCAGTAGTACGACAGGGGGCACTGAA. Residues: CASSTTGGTE. In full, the CDR3 reads CASSTTGGTEAFF.